The TCR beta chain described here comes from a study of blood T cell repertoires in COVID-19. Trimming left V 6 bases short and J 4 bases short, with 10 bases between. This CDR3 region has 13 residues. CDR1 SGHTA and CDR2 FQGNSA come from the germline V gene. Clones were sequenced by immunoSEQ multiplex PCR, and TCRdb holds only the in-frame ones, with some missing. This table holds 200,000 or so clones, approximately 87% found once. This clone was counted only a few times. The rearrangement links TRBV7-2 to TRBJ2-1; D possibly corresponds to TRBD2 (6 bases). This TCR was sampled from a woman aged 45-65 years with acute or convalescent COVID-19. Sequenced sample: peripheral blood. CDR3 in amino acids: CASRTGGYNEQFF. The CDR3 DNA sequence: TGTGCCAGCAGAACCGGAGGGTACAATGAGCAGTTCTTC. Together with reference TRBV7-2 and TRBJ2-1, the CDR3 gives the full variable domain: GAGVSQSPSNKVTEKGKDVELRCDPISGHTALYWYRQSLGQGLEFLIYFQGNSAPDKSGLPSDRFSAERTGGSVSTLTIQRTQQEDSAVYLCASRTGGYNEQFFGPGTRLTVL.